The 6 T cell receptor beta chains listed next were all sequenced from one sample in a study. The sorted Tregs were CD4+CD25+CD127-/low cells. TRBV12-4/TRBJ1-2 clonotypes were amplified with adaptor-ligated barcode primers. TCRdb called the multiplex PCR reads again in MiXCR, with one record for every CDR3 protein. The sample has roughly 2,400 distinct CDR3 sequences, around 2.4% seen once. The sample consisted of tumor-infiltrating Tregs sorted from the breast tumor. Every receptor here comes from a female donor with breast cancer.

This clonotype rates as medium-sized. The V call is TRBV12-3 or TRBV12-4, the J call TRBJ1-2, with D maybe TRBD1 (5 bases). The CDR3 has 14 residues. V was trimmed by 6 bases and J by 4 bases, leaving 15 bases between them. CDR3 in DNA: TGTGCCAGCAGACCCGGGGCAGTGTTCTATGGCTACACCTTC. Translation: CASRPGAVFYGYTF.

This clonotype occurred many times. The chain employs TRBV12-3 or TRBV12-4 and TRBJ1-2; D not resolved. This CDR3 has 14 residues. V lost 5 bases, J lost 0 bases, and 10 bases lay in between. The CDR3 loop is CASSPQVSNYGYTF. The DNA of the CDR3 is TGTGCCAGCAGTCCGCAGGTTTCTAACTATGGCTACACCTTC.

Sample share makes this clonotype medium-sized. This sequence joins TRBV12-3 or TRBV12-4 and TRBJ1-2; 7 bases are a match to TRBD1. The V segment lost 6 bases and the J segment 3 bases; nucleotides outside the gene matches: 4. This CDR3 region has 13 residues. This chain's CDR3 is CASRKGQYYGYTF. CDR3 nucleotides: TGTGCCAGCAGAAAGGGACAGTACTATGGCTACACCTTC.

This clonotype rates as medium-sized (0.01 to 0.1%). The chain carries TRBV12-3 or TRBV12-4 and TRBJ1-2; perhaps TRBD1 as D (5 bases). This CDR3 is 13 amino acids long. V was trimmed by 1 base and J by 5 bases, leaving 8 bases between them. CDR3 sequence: CASSLGQGYGYTF. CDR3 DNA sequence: TGTGCCAGCAGTTTAGGCCAGGGTTATGGCTACACCTTC.

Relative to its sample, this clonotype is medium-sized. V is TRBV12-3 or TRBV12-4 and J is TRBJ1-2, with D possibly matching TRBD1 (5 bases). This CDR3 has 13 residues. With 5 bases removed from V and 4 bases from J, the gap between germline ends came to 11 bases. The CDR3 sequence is CASSPLGPYGYTF. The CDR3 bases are TGTGCCAGCAGTCCGCTGGGGCCCTATGGCTACACCTTC.

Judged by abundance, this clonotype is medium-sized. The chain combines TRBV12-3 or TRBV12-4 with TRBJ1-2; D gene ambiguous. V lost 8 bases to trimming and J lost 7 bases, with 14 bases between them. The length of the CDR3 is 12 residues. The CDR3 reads CASSSGSFGYTF. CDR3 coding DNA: TGTGCCAGCTCCTCCGGATCCTTTGGCTACACCTTC.